A selection of T cell receptor beta chains follows, all from one sample in a study of PD-L1 blockade in urothelial cancer. Profiling relied on immunoSEQ multiplex PCR, and the TCRdb table lists in-frame clones only, not all of them. The data show tens of thousands of clones, roughly 89% seen once. The sequences come from PBMCs, collected around atezolizumab (anti-PD-L1) treatment. These receptors came from a man aged 55-75 years with urothelial cancer. The CDR3 runs from the conserved cysteine through the conserved F or W. A D gene is named only where the DNA matches it firmly. Clone size, where shown, is once, few, many, or a class for clones that have expanded.

abundance	d_gene	v_gene	len	j_gene	CDR3aa	CDR3nt
NA	NA	TRBV6-1	14	TRBJ2-1	CASSWTFTAGEQFF	TGTGCCAGCAGTTGGACCTTTACAGCGGGTGAGCAGTTCTTC
once	TRBD1	TRBV18	14	TRBJ1-1	CASSPGDRNTEAFF	TGTGCCAGCTCACCCGGGGACAGGAACACTGAAGCTTTCTTT
NA	TRBD1	TRBV27	15	TRBJ2-5	CASSPWDRVRETQYF	TGTGCCAGCAGTCCGTGGGACAGGGTTCGAGAGACCCAGTACTTC
NA	NA	TRBV6-1	14	TRBJ1-1	CASSELSWNTEAFF	TGTGCCAGCAGTGAACTGAGTTGGAACACTGAAGCTTTCTTT
NA	NA	TRBV12-1	16	TRBJ2-5	CASSFAPAGSQETQYF	TGTGCCAGCAGCTTTGCCCCCGCAGGGTCCCAAGAGACCCAGTACTTC
NA	TRBD1	TRBV6-5	15	TRBJ1-5	CASSYSRGRGQPQHF	TGTGCCAGCAGTTACTCCAGGGGGCGAGGGCAGCCCCAGCATTTT
once	TRBD2	TRBV7-2	17	TRBJ2-5	CASSLAQSGGSRETQYF	TGTGCCAGCAGCCTGGCCCAGAGCGGGGGGTCCCGGGAGACCCAGTACTTC
NA	NA	TRBV7-2	13	TRBJ1-3	CASTQGSGNTIYF	TGTGCCAGTACACAGGGCTCTGGAAACACCATATATTTT
NA	TRBD2	TRBV11-2	15	TRBJ2-7	CASSLAGLAAGEQYF	TGTGCCAGCAGCTTAGCGGGTCTAGCGGCTGGAGAGCAGTACTTC
NA	TRBD2	TRBV6-4	14	TRBJ2-1	CASSVSGVIDEQFF	TGTGCCAGCAGTGTAAGCGGGGTAATCGATGAGCAGTTCTTC
once	NA	TRBV6-5	14	TRBJ2-7	CASRTPGTTYEQYF	TGTGCCAGCAGGACACCCGGGACAACCTACGAGCAGTACTTC
NA	TRBD1	TRBV29-1	15	TRBJ2-5	CSVERQGAGQETQYF	TGCAGCGTTGAACGACAGGGGGCGGGTCAAGAGACCCAGTACTTC
NA	TRBD1	TRBV7-2	15	TRBJ1-5	CASSSYLTGQLPQHF	TGTGCCAGCAGCTCTTATCTGACAGGGCAATTGCCCCAGCATTTT
NA	NA	TRBV5-4	16	TRBJ1-5	CASSGGPGGSNQPQHF	TGTGCCAGCAGCGGAGGACCTGGAGGGAGCAATCAGCCCCAGCATTTT
NA	NA	TRBV7-2	13	TRBJ1-2	CASSLYEGLGYTF	TGTGCCAGCAGCTTATACGAGGGATTGGGCTACACCTTC
once	NA	TRBV5-1	14	TRBJ2-2	CASSFAGGTGELFF	TGCGCCAGCAGCTTTGCCGGGGGCACCGGGGAGCTGTTTTTT
NA	NA	TRBV6-5	16	TRBJ2-2	CASSYLWRPNTGELFF	TGTGCCAGCAGTTATCTCTGGAGGCCAAACACCGGGGAGCTGTTTTTT
NA	TRBD1	TRBV29-1	15	TRBJ1-4	CSVEDRGPTNEKLFF	TGCAGCGTTGAGGACAGGGGGCCGACTAATGAAAAACTGTTTTTT
NA	NA	TRBV2	15	TRBJ2-1	CASSDRGALYNEQFF	TGTGCCAGCAGTGATAGGGGCGCCCTCTACAATGAGCAGTTCTTC
few	TRBD1	TRBV27	15	TRBJ1-2	CASSTGQAINYGYTF	TGTGCCAGCAGTACGGGACAGGCGATTAACTATGGCTACACCTTC
once	NA	TRBV30	17	TRBJ2-6	CAWSTGESFSGANVLTF	TGTGCCTGGTCGACGGGGGAAAGTTTTTCTGGGGCCAACGTCCTGACTTTC
NA	NA	TRBV7-3	18	TRBJ2-2	CASSPHTRGSENTGELFF	TGTGCCAGCAGCCCACATACTCGGGGGTCGGAGAACACCGGGGAGCTGTTTTTT
NA	TRBD1	TRBV6-1	14	TRBJ1-6	CASSPGQNNSPLHF	TGTGCCAGCAGTCCGGGACAGAATAATTCACCCCTCCACTTT
NA	TRBD2	TRBV7-2	18	TRBJ2-3	CASSLAGTSGRRTDTQYF	TGTGCCAGCAGCTTAGCGGGGACTAGCGGGAGGAGGACAGATACGCAGTATTTT
once	TRBD2	TRBV15	18	TRBJ2-1	CATSRVGPLSGGGNEQFF	TGTGCCACCAGCAGAGTAGGCCCCCTAAGCGGGGGGGGCAATGAGCAGTTCTTC
few	NA	TRBV25-1	14	TRBJ2-7	CASSNSQSGYEQYF	TGTGCCAGCAGTAATTCCCAGAGCGGCTACGAGCAGTACTTC
NA	TRBD1	TRBV5-8	16	TRBJ2-6	CASSWVTGSGANVLTF	TGTGCCAGCAGCTGGGTGACAGGGTCTGGGGCCAACGTCCTGACTTTC
NA	NA	TRBV10-3	15	TRBJ2-2	CAISERLADAGELFF	TGTGCCATCAGTGAAAGGCTAGCAGACGCCGGGGAGCTGTTTTTT
NA	TRBD2	TRBV28	14	TRBJ2-3	CASNSRTSIATQYF	TGTGCCAGCAATTCCCGGACTAGTATAGCTACGCAGTATTTT
NA	TRBD1	TRBV5-1	17	TRBJ2-7	CASSSPRGQGFAHEQYF	TGCGCCAGCAGCTCCCCTCGGGGACAGGGTTTTGCCCACGAGCAGTACTTC
NA	NA	TRBV6-6	13	TRBJ1-5	CASSYQVDQPQHF	TGTGCCAGCAGTTACCAGGTGGATCAGCCCCAGCATTTT
few	TRBD2	TRBV30	17	TRBJ2-3	CASYGSGGGEYTDTQYF	TGTGCCTCCTATGGGAGCGGGGGCGGGGAATACACAGATACGCAGTATTTT
NA	NA	TRBV11-1	14	TRBJ1-1	CASSLAGGRTEAFF	TGTGCCAGCAGCTTAGCGGGGGGACGCACTGAAGCTTTCTTT
NA	NA	TRBV4-3	16	TRBJ1-3	CASSPLSRGSGNTIYF	TGCGCCAGCAGCCCCCTGTCCCGGGGCTCTGGAAACACCATATATTTT
NA	TRBD1	TRBV6-6	14	TRBJ2-1	CASRKGTGDNEQFF	TGTGCCAGCAGAAAGGGGACAGGGGACAATGAGCAGTTCTTC
NA	TRBD1	TRBV6-9	16	TRBJ1-4	CASSYITGGTNEKLFF	TGTGCCAGCAGTTATATAACAGGGGGCACTAATGAAAAACTGTTTTTT
few	NA	TRBV14	13	TRBJ1-2	CASRVGGNYGYTF	TGTGCCAGCAGGGTCGGGGGTAACTATGGCTACACCTTC
NA	NA	TRBV28	15	TRBJ2-7	CASSPAGGGSYEQYF	TGTGCCAGCAGTCCAGCGGGCGGAGGATCCTACGAGCAGTACTTC
NA	TRBD1	TRBV2	15	TRBJ1-6	CASSEQGASNSPLHF	TGTGCCAGCAGTGAACAGGGGGCTAGTAATTCACCCCTCCACTTT
once	TRBD1	TRBV27	15	TRBJ2-7	CASNLTDRVQFEQYF	TGTGCCAGCAACCTAACGGACAGGGTCCAATTCGAGCAGTACTTC
NA	TRBD1	TRBV11-3	16	TRBJ2-1	CASSLEPGGRHNEQFF	TGTGCCAGCAGCTTAGAGCCAGGGGGCCGGCACAATGAGCAGTTCTTC
NA	NA	TRBV9	15	TRBJ1-3	CASSPEALSGNTIYF	TGTGCCAGCAGCCCCGAGGCCCTCTCTGGAAACACCATATATTTT
NA	NA	TRBV7-3	14	TRBJ2-2	CASSKQGNTGELFF	TGTGCCAGCAGCAAACAGGGGAACACCGGGGAGCTGTTTTTT
NA	TRBD2	TRBV10-1	17	TRBJ2-3	CASSESIFAGEEDTQYF	TGCGCCAGCAGTGAGTCGATTTTCGCGGGAGAAGAAGATACGCAGTATTTT